Shown below are 27 T cell receptor beta chains from a single sample sequenced in a study of T cells in Graves' hyperthyroidism and ophthalmopathy. RNA transcripts provided the source from which TCR beta CDR3 regions were amplified. A set of HTBI primers served as the primers for a first-round RT-PCR of the TCR CDR3. MiXCR was run by TCRdb on the multiplex PCR reads, yielding one entry per CDR3 protein. Here the sample spans fewer than 750,000 distinct CDR3 sequences, roughly 14% being singletons. Sequenced material: blood. The receptors shown here come from a woman aged 40 to 50 with Graves' ophthalmopathy.

This clonotype was counted many times. V usage is TRBV2 and J usage is TRBJ1-1; 9 nucleotides line up with TRBD1. This CDR3 comprises 15 residues. The V gene's germline CDR1 is SNHLY and CDR2 FYNNEI. J was trimmed by 0 bases and V by 5 bases; bases with no gene match: 4. The chain's CDR3 is CASSMDRGMNTEAFF. The CDR3, as DNA: TGTGCCAGCAGTATGGACAGGGGAATGAACACTGAAGCTTTCTTT.

With respect to this clonotype: It may be a read error: a sequence one base away is much more abundant. The J gene is TRBJ1-5, the V gene TRBV20-1; the D gene is possibly TRBD1 (5 bases). This CDR3 is built from 12 residues. Germline V gene lookup returns CDR1 DFQATT and CDR2 SNEGSKA (reference sequence). V dropped 4 bases and J dropped 5 bases, with 9 bases sitting between them. The CDR3 here is CSATRGDQPQHF. CDR3 DNA: TGCAGTGCTACTAGAGGGGATCAGCCCCAGCATTTT.

This clonotype was counted a few times. The chain employs TRBV4-2 and TRBJ2-1, with D unclear. Trimming stripped 4 bases from V and 5 bases from J, with 3 bases between. Germline lookup yields CDR1 LGHNA and CDR2 YNFKEQ. The CDR3 has 11 amino acids. The CDR3 nucleotides are TGTGCCAGCAGCCGGGACAATGAGCAGTTCTTC. This codes for CASSRDNEQFF.

This clonotype was seen many times. The rearrangement joins TRBV6-5 to TRBJ1-1, with D possibly TRBD1 on 6 matching bases. V dropped 5 bases and J dropped 1 base, with 8 bases sitting between them. The CDR3 is made up of 13 amino acids. Germline lookup yields CDR1 MNHEY and CDR2 SVGAGI. The CDR3 here is CASSRQENTEAFF. CDR3 DNA: TGTGCCAGCAGTAGACAGGAGAACACTGAAGCTTTCTTT.

This clonotype was counted only a few times. This chain uses TRBV19 with TRBJ2-2; D call uncertain. The CDR3 loop spans 13 amino acids. Germline V lookup: CDR1 LNHDA, CDR2 SQIVND (reference sequence). Deletions cut 10 bases from V and 0 bases from J, with 9 bases between. This CDR3 reads CATLRTNTGELFF. In DNA, the CDR3 is TGTGCCACCCTAAGGACGAACACCGGGGAGCTGTTTTTT.

V gene TRBV4-1 combines with J gene TRBJ2-5; D remains ambiguous. Trimming pared 2 bases from V and 1 base from J, leaving 8 bases between. Germline V gene lookup returns CDR1 MGHRA and CDR2 YSYEKL. The CDR3 is made up of 14 amino acids. CDR3 nucleotides: TGCGCCAGCAGCCAATCGAGAATCCAAGAGACCCAGTACTTC. Its translation: CASSQSRIQETQYF.

The rearrangement joins TRBV28 to TRBJ2-5, with D uncertain. The CDR3 is made up of 13 amino acids. CDR1 and CDR2 from the germline V gene are MDHEN and SYDVKM. V shed 7 bases and J shed 5 bases, with 14 bases lying between them. The CDR3 sequence: CASTPSYGETQYF. Written as DNA, the CDR3 is TGTGCCAGCACTCCCAGTTATGGGGAGACCCAGTACTTC.

In this sample, this clonotype turned up once. The V gene is TRBV12-3 or TRBV12-4, the J gene TRBJ1-1; maybe TRBD1 (6 bases). V was shortened by 6 bases and J by 5 bases, with 13 bases between the two germline ends. The CDR3 is 13 amino acids. DNA for the CDR3: TGTGCCAGCAGGAGCCTGCAGGGGACTGAAGCTTTCTTT. This encodes CASRSLQGTEAFF.

The chain combines TRBV2 with TRBJ1-2; 8 nucleotides line up with TRBD1. Germline V lookup: CDR1 SNHLY, CDR2 FYNNEI. V was pared by 4 bases and J by 5 bases, with 6 bases of the junction left unmatched. This CDR3 spans 14 amino acids. CDR3 sequence: CASSAGTGQYGYTF. The CDR3 nucleotides are TGTGCCAGCAGTGCAGGGACAGGACAGTATGGCTACACCTTC.

This clonotype was seen only a few times. This sequence joins TRBV4-1 and TRBJ1-2; tentatively, D is TRBD1 (6 bases). The CDR3 is 15 amino acids. Germline loops: CDR1 MGHRA, CDR2 YSYEKL. V was pared by 3 bases and J by 6 bases, with 17 bases between. The CDR3 DNA follows: TGCGCCAGCAGCCAGGGCGGGACATCTTCACATGGCTACACCTTC. This translates into CASSQGGTSSHGYTF.

This clonotype occurred many times. The chain carries TRBV5-1 and TRBJ2-7, with 9 bases aligning to TRBD1. The J segment lost 6 bases and the V segment lost 4 bases, leaving 8 bases of the junction unmatched. CDR3 size: 14 residues. Germline V gene sequence: CDR1 SGHRS, CDR2 YFSETQ. The CDR3 loop reads CASSMGQGDSEQYF. Written as DNA, the CDR3 is TGCGCCAGCAGCATGGGACAGGGAGACTCCGAGCAGTACTTC.

V is TRBV11-2 and J is TRBJ2-5; 15 nucleotides agree with TRBD2. The V and J ends lost 9 bases and 2 bases, in that order; junction bases with no gene match: 10. CDR3 length: 17 amino acids. The germline gives CDR1 SGHAT, CDR2 FQNNGV. The CDR3 protein is CASHGLAGGPYQETQYF. For the CDR3, the DNA is TGTGCCAGTCACGGACTAGCGGGAGGGCCATATCAAGAGACCCAGTACTTC.

This clonotype was observed many times. The V and J genes are TRBV12-3 or TRBV12-4 and TRBJ2-7, with 14 bases that match TRBD2. This CDR3 is built from 16 residues. Losses at the gene ends were 6 bases for V and 3 bases for J; bases not matched to a gene: 7. For the CDR3, the DNA is TGTGCCAGCAGGCCGGGACTAGCGGGAGTAAACTACGAGCAGTACTTC. Its translation: CASRPGLAGVNYEQYF.

This clonotype was recorded many times. V gene TRBV29-1 combines with J gene TRBJ2-5, with D tentatively TRBD2 (5 bases). This CDR3 contains 13 residues. V was shortened by 0 bases and J by 5 bases, with 10 bases between the two germline ends. Germline V gene sequence: CDR1 SQVTM, CDR2 ANQGSEA. The DNA of the CDR3 is TGCAGCGTTGAAGAATCCCCGGGGGAGACCCAGTACTTC. Translated: CSVEESPGETQYF.

This chain connects TRBV20-1 to TRBJ1-5, with 8 bases fitting TRBD1. V dropped 3 bases and J dropped 2; count of bases not matched to a gene: 9. The CDR3 is 16 residues long. CDR1 is DFQATT, CDR2 SNEGSKA, per germline (reference sequence). The CDR3 spells CSARSAGGLGNQPQHF. The CDR3 nucleotides are TGCAGTGCTAGGTCGGCAGGGGGCTTGGGCAATCAGCCCCAGCATTTT.

The CDR3 DNA sequence: TGTGCCAGCAGCTTAGAGCGGGGGAACACCGGGGAGCTGTTTTTT. Its translation: CASSLERGNTGELFF. This chain links TRBV7-2 with TRBJ2-2, with 7 bases fitting TRBD2. CDR1 and CDR2 from the germline V gene are SGHTA and FQGNSA. The ends lost 1 base at V and 1 base at J; junction bases unmatched: 0. CDR3 length equals 15 residues.

This clonotype was counted many times. The genes are TRBV29-1 and TRBJ1-2; D gene uncertain. Germline values: CDR1 SQVTM, CDR2 ANQGSEA. This CDR3 contains 13 residues. V lost 6 bases, J lost 3 bases, and 14 bases lay in between. The CDR3 DNA reads TGCAGCGTCAAGTACGGGTTGGACTATGGCTACACCTTC. Protein: CSVKYGLDYGYTF. Complete variable domain (other parts from reference TRBV29-1 and TRBJ1-2): SAVISQKPSRDICQRGTSLTIQCQVDSQVTMMFWYRQQPGQSLTLIATANQGSEATYESGFVIDKFPISRPNLTFSTLTVSNMSPEDSSIYLCSVKYGLDYGYTFGSGTRLTVV.

This clonotype was recorded only once. CDR3 region: CASSYAHYGYTF. For the CDR3, the DNA is TGTGCCAGCAGTTACGCGCACTATGGCTACACCTTC. The chain has TRBV6-2 or TRBV6-3 and TRBJ1-2, with D uncertain. There are 12 residues in the CDR3. The germline V gene encodes CDR1 MNHEY and CDR2 SVGEGT. The V gene lost 2 bases and the J gene lost 3 bases, with 4 bases spanning the gap.

The table lists this clonotype with many counts. V is TRBV29-1 and J is TRBJ2-7, with D perhaps matching TRBD2 (6 bases). The V and J ends lost 5 bases and 2 bases respectively, with 10 bases between them. Germline V gives CDR1 SQVTM, CDR2 ANQGSEA. The CDR3 has 12 residues. The CDR3: CSVWLATYEQYF. As DNA, the CDR3 is TGCAGCGTTTGGCTAGCGACCTACGAGCAGTACTTC.

The J gene is TRBJ1-1, the V gene TRBV12-3 or TRBV12-4, with 9 bases aligning to TRBD1. The CDR3 has 12 amino acids. J was trimmed by 6 bases and V by 9 bases; bases with no gene match: 5. CDR3 region: CASNRGLAEAFF. The CDR3 bases are TGTGCCAGTAACAGGGGGCTAGCTGAAGCTTTCTTT.

Ten or more counts support this clonotype. The chain couples TRBV12-3 or TRBV12-4 to TRBJ2-7; D gene unclear. The CDR3 runs 12 residues. V was shortened by 6 bases and J by 1 base, with 7 bases between the two germline ends. CDR3 residues: CASSLISYEQYF. The CDR3 DNA reads as TGTGCCAGCAGCTTAATTTCCTACGAGCAGTACTTC.

This clonotype appeared many times. The chain combines TRBV28 with TRBJ2-7; 7 nucleotides line up with TRBD1. Germline CDR1 and CDR2: MDHEN and SYDVKM. The CDR3 consists of 15 residues. The V and J ends lost 6 bases and 1 base, in that order; junction bases with no gene match: 9. The CDR3 loop reads CASSPGTVKSYEQYF. The CDR3 DNA follows: TGTGCCAGCAGCCCCGGGACAGTTAAGTCCTACGAGCAGTACTTC.

The chain employs TRBV19 and TRBJ1-1; D ambiguous. The V end was cut by 0 bases, the J end by 3 bases, with 5 bases between. The CDR3 is 13 amino acids. Germline V gene data show CDR1 as LNHDA and CDR2 as SQIVND (reference sequence). The CDR3 loop is CASSIEEDTEAFF. The CDR3 region has the DNA TGTGCCAGTAGTATAGAAGAGGACACTGAAGCTTTCTTT.

J is TRBJ1-4 and V is TRBV11-3, with a weak D call TRBD1 (5 bases). V dropped 0 bases and J dropped 7 bases, with 12 bases sitting between them. Per the germline V gene, CDR1 is SGHNT and CDR2 is YENEEA. The CDR3 sequence is 15 residues long. The CDR3 nucleotides are TGTGCCAGCAGCTTAGAGCAGGGCGGCACTGAAAAACTGTTTTTT. It translates to CASSLEQGGTEKLFF.

This clonotype was seen repeatedly, ten times or more. The chain is built from TRBV4-2 and TRBJ2-7; 8 bases fit TRBD1. The CDR3 is 15 amino acids. With V trimmed by 0 bases and J by 7 bases, 8 bases remained unmatched. Germline-derived CDR1 and CDR2 are LGHNA and YNFKEQ. The CDR3 spells CASSQDVQGAREQYF. The CDR3 bases are TGTGCCAGCAGCCAAGATGTTCAGGGGGCGCGGGAGCAGTACTTC.

This clonotype was detected many times. The chain carries TRBV10-3 and TRBJ2-7; 10 bases map to TRBD1. The germline gives CDR1 ENHRY, CDR2 SYGVKD. Trimming at V came to 4 bases and at J to 3 bases, leaving 9 bases not matched to a gene. The CDR3 sequence is 16 residues long. CDR3 loop: CAISVRDRGRNYEQYF. DNA for the CDR3: TGTGCCATCAGTGTCCGGGACAGGGGAAGAAACTACGAGCAGTACTTC.

The genes are TRBV11-2 and TRBJ2-7, with TRBD2 matching 15 bases. The V gene's germline CDR1 is SGHAT and CDR2 FQNNGV. The CDR3 covers 16 residues. Trimming took 3 bases from V and 7 from J; bases not matched to a gene: 7. The CDR3 nucleotides read TGTGCCAGCAGCTTTGGCGGACTAGCGGGAGGGGGTGAGCAGTACTTC. Amino acids: CASSFGGLAGGGEQYF.